These T cell receptor beta chains were read from a single sample in a study of cytomegalovirus exposure and HLA in healthy donors. Sequenced by immunoSEQ multiplex PCR; TCRdb stores in-frame clones only, minus some. This table holds 300,000 to 400,000 clones, approximately 91% found once. Sequencing was performed on PBMCs. These receptors all stem from a man in his thirties or forties in good health and CMV-seronegative. CDR3s include the opening cysteine and the closing phenylalanine or tryptophan. A D gene is named only where the DNA matches it firmly. Clone sizes are given selectively: once, few, many, or a class where the clone is expanded.

V gene,D gene,J gene,clone size,CDR3 DNA,CDR3 protein
TRBV11-2,-,TRBJ2-6,-,TGTGCCAGCAGTTTCCAGTACTCTGGGGCCAACGTCCTGACTTTC,CASSFQYSGANVLTF
TRBV27,-,TRBJ1-2,few,TGTGCCAGCAGTCCTTTGGGCTTCTATGGCTACACCTTC,CASSPLGFYGYTF
TRBV18,TRBD1,TRBJ2-5,-,TGTGCCAGCTCCCTTTCGGGGACAGGGAGCGAGACCCAGTACTTC,CASSLSGTGSETQYF
TRBV4-1,TRBD1,TRBJ1-2,-,TGCGCCAGCAGCCAAGGTAACCAGGGGGCGTTCCAAACATATGGCTACACCTTC,CASSQGNQGAFQTYGYTF
TRBV2,-,TRBJ2-3,few,TGTGCCAGCAGTGATCGGCAGGGTAAAAGCACAGATACGCAGTATTTT,CASSDRQGKSTDTQYF
TRBV25-1,TRBD2,TRBJ2-7,-,TGTGCCAGCAGGGAGACTAGCGGGGGATTCTACGAGCAGTACTTC,CASRETSGGFYEQYF
TRBV5-1,-,TRBJ2-5,-,TGCGCCAGCAGGTTTAGCGGTCAAGAGACCCAGTACTTC,CASRFSGQETQYF
TRBV5-1,-,TRBJ2-5,-,TGCGCCAGCAGCCCACGGACTGATTTTCGGAAAAAGACCCAGTACTTC,CASSPRTDFRKKTQYF
TRBV7-6,TRBD2,TRBJ2-5,-,TGTGCCAGCAGCTTACCCATTAGCGGGGGGGCAAGAGAGACCCAGTACTTC,CASSLPISGGARETQYF
TRBV30,-,TRBJ2-3,-,TGTGCCTGGGCCCACTCCACAGATACGCAGTATTTT,CAWAHSTDTQYF
TRBV9,-,TRBJ2-6,-,TGTGCCAGCAGCCCAAACAGGCCCTCCGGGGCCAACGTCCTGACTTTC,CASSPNRPSGANVLTF
TRBV7-9,TRBD1,TRBJ2-1,-,TGTGCCAGCAACCTCCTAGGACAGGGTCCCTACAATGAGCAGTTCTTC,CASNLLGQGPYNEQFF
TRBV6-6,TRBD1,TRBJ1-5,-,TGTGCCAGCAGCCTAGGGGGCGGCAATCAGCCCCAGCATTTT,CASSLGGGNQPQHF
TRBV10-2,TRBD1,TRBJ1-2,once,TGCGCCAGCAGCGACAGGGGTTTCACTAACTATGGCTACACCTTC,CASSDRGFTNYGYTF
TRBV15,TRBD1,TRBJ1-6,few,TGTGCCACCAGCAGGGGACAGGGGGAGGGTTCACCCCTCCACTTT,CATSRGQGEGSPLHF
TRBV9,-,TRBJ2-1,-,TGTGCCAGCAGCTACCAGGTCGATGAGCAGTTCTTC,CASSYQVDEQFF
TRBV5-1,-,TRBJ1-6,-,TGCGCCAGCAGAGAACCGGGTAATTCACCCCTCCACTTT,CASREPGNSPLHF
TRBV5-5,-,TRBJ2-5,-,TGTGCCAGCAGCTTTCAGGGGCGGGAAGAGACCCAGTACTTC,CASSFQGREETQYF
TRBV6-1,TRBD1,TRBJ1-5,-,TGTGCCAGCAGTGAAGCAATTGGACAGGGTGATCAGCCCCAGCATTTT,CASSEAIGQGDQPQHF
TRBV9,-,TRBJ2-2,-,TGTGCCAGCAGCGTAGACTCAGGGGTTACCGGGGAGCTGTTTTTT,CASSVDSGVTGELFF
TRBV5-4,-,TRBJ2-7,-,TGTGCCAGCAGCCGAGTCAATAACGCCGAGCAGTACTTC,CASSRVNNAEQYF
TRBV7-9,-,TRBJ2-7,-,TGTGCCAGCAGCTTACAGGAACCGTCCTACGAGCAGTACTTC,CASSLQEPSYEQYF
TRBV5-5,TRBD1,TRBJ1-1,-,TGTGCCGGTGGGGGACAGGATGTGAACACTGAAGCTTTCTTT,CAGGGQDVNTEAFF
TRBV7-2,TRBD2,TRBJ2-3,-,TGTGCCAGCAGCCAGGGACTAGCTCTTTATTTT,CASSQGLALYF